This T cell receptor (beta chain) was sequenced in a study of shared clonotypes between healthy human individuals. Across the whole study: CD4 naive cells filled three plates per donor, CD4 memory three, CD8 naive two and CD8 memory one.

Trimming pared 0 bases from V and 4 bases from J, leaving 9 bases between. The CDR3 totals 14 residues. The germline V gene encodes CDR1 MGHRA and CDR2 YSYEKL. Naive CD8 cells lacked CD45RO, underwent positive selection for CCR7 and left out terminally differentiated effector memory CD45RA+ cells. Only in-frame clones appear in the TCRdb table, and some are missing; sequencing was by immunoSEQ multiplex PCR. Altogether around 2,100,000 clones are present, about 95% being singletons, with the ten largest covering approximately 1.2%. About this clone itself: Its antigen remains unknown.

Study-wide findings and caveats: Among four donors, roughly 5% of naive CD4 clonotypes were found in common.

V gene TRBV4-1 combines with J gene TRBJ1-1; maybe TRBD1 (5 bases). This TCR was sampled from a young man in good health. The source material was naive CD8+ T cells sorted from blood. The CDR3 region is CASSQDRDFTEAFF. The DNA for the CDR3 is TGCGCCAGCAGCCAAGATAGGGACTTCACTGAAGCTTTCTTT.